One and the same sample provided the 3 T cell receptor beta chains below, sequenced in a study of T cell repertoires in cytomegalovirus infection. TCRdb re-analysed the reads in MiXCR, keeping a single row per CDR3 protein. The data contain approximately 150,000 distinct CDR3 sequences, roughly 17% of them singletons. Sequenced input: CD8+ T cells from PBMCs. Every receptor here comes from a human donor in good health (CMV status not recorded). Some clones in this sample may be carry-over from other donors' samples.

This chain links TRBV7-9 with TRBJ2-7, with a tentative D call TRBD1 (7 bases). The CDR3 totals 12 residues. Trimming stripped 6 bases from V and 12 bases from J, with 18 bases between. The germline gives CDR1 SEHNR, CDR2 FQNEAQ (reference sequence). The CDR3 coding sequence is TGTGCCAGCAGGAAAGGAGGGGGCCCAGCGTACTTC. It codes for CASRKGGGPAYF.

The chain couples TRBV7-8 to TRBJ1-3; no clear D. V was clipped by 4 bases and J by 1 base, with 20 bases between them. Germline lookup yields CDR1 SGHVS and CDR2 FQNEAQ. This CDR3 region has 18 residues. CDR3 loop: CASSSGYGESGSGNTIYF. In nucleotides, the CDR3 is TGTGCCAGCAGCTCCGGGTATGGGGAATCTGGGTCTGGAAACACCATATATTTT. Full variable domain (rest looked up from reference TRBV7-8 and TRBJ1-3): GAGVSQSPRYKVAKRGQDVALRCDPISGHVSLFWYQQALGQGPEFLTYFQNEAQLDKSGLPSDRFFAERPEGSVSTLKIQRTQQEDSAVYLCASSSGYGESGSGNTIYFGEGSWLTVV.

This clonotype occurred many times. The chain recombines TRBV7-2 with TRBJ2-3, with a tentative D call TRBD2 (5 bases). The CDR3 is 16 amino acids. V lost 2 bases and J 3 bases, leaving 15 bases between the germline ends. Germline V CDR1 and CDR2: SGHTA, FQGNSA. The CDR3 sequence: CASSLSPSRLTDTQYF. For the CDR3, the DNA is TGTGCCAGCAGCTTATCCCCTAGCAGGTTGACAGATACGCAGTATTTT.